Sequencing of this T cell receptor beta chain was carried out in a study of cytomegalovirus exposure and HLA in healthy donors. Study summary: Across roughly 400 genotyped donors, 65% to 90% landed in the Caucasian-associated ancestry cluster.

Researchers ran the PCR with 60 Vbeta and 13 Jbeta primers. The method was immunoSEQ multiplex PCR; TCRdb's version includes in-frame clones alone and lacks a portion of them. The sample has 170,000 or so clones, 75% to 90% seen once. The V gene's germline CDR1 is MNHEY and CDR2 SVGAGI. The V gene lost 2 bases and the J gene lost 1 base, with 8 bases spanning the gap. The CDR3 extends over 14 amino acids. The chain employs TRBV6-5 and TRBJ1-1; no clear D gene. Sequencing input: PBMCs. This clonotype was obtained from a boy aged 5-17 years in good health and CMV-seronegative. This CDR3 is CASSYEGQNTEAFF. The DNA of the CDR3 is TGTGCCAGCAGTTACGAGGGTCAGAACACTGAAGCTTTCTTT.